This TCR beta chain is drawn from a study of T cells in localized non-small cell lung cancer. Study-wide results and caveats: Among the top 100 tumor clones, a median about 59 appeared in adjacent lung. Longer overall survival was linked to higher blood T cell density. Of the tissues analyzed, uninvolved adjacent lung showed maximal T cell clonality, greater than tumor. Analysis by sequencing included only one tumor region, so heterogeneity remains possible.

This CDR3 is 12 amino acids long. Germline loops: CDR1 MNHNY, CDR2 SVGAGI (reference sequence). With 6 bases removed from V and 5 bases from J, the gap between germline ends came to 10 bases. As regards this clone: Its antigen is still unknown.

Libraries were prepared by immunoSEQ multiplex PCR; TCRdb keeps only in-frame clonotypes and omits some of them. The sample lists 20,000 to 25,000 clones, 80% to 95% occurring once. This receptor was taken from a woman aged 35-75 years with stage I lung adenocarcinoma. The V and J genes are TRBV6-6 and TRBJ2-5; D possibly corresponds to TRBD2 (5 bases). The source material was peripheral blood, sampled before any cancer treatment. This chain's CDR3 is CASSPPGETQYF. In DNA form, the CDR3 reads TGTGCCAGCAGCCCCCCGGGGGAGACCCAGTACTTC.